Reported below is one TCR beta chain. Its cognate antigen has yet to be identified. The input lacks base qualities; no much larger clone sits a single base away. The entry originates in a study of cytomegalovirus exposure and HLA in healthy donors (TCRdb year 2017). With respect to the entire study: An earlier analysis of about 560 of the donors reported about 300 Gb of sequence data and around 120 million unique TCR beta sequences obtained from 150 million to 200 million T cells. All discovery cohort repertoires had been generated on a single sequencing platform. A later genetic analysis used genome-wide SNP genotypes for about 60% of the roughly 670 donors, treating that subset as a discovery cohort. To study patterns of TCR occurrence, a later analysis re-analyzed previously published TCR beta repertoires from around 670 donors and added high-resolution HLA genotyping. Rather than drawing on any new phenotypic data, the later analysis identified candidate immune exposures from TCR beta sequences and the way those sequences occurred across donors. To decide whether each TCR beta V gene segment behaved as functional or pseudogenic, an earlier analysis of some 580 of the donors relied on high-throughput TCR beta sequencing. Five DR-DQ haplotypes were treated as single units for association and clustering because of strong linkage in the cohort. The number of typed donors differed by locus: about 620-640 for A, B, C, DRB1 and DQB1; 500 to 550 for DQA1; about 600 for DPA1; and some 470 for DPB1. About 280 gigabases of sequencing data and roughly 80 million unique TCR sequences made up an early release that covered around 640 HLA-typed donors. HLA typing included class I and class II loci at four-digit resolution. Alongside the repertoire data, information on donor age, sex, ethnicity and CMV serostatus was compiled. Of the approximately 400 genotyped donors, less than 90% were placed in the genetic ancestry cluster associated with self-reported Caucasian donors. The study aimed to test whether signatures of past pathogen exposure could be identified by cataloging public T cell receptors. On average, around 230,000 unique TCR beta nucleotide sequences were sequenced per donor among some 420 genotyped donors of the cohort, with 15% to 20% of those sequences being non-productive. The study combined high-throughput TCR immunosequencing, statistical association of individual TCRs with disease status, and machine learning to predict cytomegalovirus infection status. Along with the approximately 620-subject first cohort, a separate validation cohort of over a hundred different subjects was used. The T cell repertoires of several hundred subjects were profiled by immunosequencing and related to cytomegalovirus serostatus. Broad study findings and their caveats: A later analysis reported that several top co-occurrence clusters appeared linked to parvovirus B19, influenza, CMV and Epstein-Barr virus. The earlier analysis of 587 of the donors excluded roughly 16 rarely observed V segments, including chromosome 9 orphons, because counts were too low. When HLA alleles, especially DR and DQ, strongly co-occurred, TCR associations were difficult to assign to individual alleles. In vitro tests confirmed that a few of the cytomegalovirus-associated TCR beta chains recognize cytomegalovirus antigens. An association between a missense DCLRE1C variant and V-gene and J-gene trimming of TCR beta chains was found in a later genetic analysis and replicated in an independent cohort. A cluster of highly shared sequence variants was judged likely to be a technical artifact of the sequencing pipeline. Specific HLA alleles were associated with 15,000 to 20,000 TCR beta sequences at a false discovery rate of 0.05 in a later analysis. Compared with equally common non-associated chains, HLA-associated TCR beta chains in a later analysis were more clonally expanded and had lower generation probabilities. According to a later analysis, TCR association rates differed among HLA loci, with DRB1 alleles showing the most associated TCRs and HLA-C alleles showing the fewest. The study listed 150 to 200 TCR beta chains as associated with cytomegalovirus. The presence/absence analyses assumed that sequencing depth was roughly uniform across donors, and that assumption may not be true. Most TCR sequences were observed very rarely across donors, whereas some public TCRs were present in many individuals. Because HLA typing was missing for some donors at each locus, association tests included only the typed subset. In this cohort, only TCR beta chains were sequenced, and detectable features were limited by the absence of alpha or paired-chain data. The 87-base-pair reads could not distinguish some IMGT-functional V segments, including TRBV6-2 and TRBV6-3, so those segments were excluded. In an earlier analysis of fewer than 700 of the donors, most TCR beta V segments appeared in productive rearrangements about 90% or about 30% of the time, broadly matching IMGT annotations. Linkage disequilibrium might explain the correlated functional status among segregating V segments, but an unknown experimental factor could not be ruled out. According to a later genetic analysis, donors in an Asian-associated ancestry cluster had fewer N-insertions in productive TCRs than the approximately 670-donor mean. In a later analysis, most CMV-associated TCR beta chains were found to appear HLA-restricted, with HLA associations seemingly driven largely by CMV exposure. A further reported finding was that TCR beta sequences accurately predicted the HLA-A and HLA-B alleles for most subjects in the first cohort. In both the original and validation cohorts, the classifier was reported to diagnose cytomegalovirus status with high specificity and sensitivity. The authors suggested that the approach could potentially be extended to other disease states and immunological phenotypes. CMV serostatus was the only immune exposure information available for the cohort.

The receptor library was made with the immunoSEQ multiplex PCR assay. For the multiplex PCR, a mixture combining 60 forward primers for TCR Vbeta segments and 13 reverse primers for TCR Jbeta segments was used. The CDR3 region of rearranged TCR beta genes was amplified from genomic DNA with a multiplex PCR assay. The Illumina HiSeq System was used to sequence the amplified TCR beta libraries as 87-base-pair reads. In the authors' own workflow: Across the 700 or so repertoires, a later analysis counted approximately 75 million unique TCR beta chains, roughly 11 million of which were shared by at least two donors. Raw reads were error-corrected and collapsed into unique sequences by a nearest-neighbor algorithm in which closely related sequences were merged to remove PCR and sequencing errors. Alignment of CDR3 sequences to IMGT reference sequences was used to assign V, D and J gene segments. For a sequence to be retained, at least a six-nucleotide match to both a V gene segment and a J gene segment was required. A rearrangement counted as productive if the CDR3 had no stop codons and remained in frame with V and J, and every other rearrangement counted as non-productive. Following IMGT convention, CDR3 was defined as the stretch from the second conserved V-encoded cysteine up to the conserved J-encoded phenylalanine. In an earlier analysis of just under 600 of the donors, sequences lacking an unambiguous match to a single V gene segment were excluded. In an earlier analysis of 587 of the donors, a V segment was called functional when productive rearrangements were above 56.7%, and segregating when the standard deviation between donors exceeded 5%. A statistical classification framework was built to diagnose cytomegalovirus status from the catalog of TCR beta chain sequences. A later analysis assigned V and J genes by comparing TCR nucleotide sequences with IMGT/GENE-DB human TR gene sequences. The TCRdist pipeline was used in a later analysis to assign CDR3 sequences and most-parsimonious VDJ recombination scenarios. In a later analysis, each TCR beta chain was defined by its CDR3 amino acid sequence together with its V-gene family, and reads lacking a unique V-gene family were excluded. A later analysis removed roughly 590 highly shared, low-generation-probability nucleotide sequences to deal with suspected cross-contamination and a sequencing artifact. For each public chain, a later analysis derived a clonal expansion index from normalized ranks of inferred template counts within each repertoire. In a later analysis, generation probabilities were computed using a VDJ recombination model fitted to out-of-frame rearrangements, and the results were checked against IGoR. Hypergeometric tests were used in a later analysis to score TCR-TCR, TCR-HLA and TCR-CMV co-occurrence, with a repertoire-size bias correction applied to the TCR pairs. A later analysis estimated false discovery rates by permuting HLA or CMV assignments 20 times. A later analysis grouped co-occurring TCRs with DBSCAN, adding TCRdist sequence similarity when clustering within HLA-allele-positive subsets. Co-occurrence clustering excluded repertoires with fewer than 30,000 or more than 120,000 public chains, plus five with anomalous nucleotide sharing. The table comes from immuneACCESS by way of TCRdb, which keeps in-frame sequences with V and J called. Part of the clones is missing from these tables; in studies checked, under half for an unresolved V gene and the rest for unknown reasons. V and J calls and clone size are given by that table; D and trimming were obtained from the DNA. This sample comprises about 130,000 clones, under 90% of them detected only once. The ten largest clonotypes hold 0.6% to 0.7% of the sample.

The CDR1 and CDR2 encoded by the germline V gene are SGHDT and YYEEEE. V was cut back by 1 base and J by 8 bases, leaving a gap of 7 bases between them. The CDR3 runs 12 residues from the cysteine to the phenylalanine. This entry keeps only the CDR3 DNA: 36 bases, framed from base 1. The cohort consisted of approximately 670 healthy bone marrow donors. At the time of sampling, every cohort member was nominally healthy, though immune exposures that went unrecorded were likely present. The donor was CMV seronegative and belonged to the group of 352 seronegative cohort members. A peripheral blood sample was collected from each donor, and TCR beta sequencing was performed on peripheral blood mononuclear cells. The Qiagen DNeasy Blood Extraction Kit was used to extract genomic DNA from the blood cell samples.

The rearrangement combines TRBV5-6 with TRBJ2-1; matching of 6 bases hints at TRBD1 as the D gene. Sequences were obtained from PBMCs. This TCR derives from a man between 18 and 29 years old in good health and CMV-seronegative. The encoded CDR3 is CASSLRGYEQFF. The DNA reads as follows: TGTGCCAGCAGCTTGAGGGGGTATGAGCAGTTCTTC. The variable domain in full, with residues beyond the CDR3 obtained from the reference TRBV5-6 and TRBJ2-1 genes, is DAGVTQSPTHLIKTRGQQVTLRCSPKSGHDTVSWYQQALGQGPQFIFQYYEEEERQRGNFPDRFSGHQFPNYSSELNVNALLLGDSALYLCASSLRGYEQFFGPGTRLTVL.